The sequence of this TCR beta chain was determined in a study of cytomegalovirus exposure and HLA in healthy donors (dated by TCRdb to about 2017). About the study as a whole: An earlier analysis of roughly 630 of the donors reported about 290 Gb of sequence data and roughly 110 million unique TCR beta sequences from about 200 million T cells. An early release that covered fewer than 800 HLA-typed donors contained about 300 gigabases of sequencing data and tens of millions of unique TCR sequences. Of the 300 to 500 genotyped donors, 75% to 85% were placed in the genetic ancestry cluster associated with self-reported Caucasian donors. The aim of the study was to test whether cataloging public T cell receptors could identify signatures of past pathogen exposure. The study used immunosequencing to profile the T cell repertoires of approximately 630 subjects and linked those repertoires to cytomegalovirus serostatus. Besides the first cohort of approximately 670 subjects, a separate validation cohort made up of over a hundred different subjects was used. High-throughput TCR immunosequencing, statistical association of individual TCRs with disease status, and machine learning were combined to predict cytomegalovirus infection status. In a later analysis, previously published TCR beta repertoires from hundreds of donors were re-analyzed and high-resolution HLA genotyping was added so that TCR occurrence patterns could be studied. The later analysis used no new phenotypic data to find candidate immune exposures, relying instead on TCR beta sequences and their occurrence across donors. An earlier analysis of 587 of the donors used high-throughput TCR beta sequencing to judge whether each TCR beta V gene segment behaved as functional or pseudogenic. Donor age, sex, ethnicity and CMV serostatus were compiled together with the repertoire data. Genome-wide SNP genotypes for about 60% of the roughly 700 donors were used in a later genetic analysis, which treated that subset as a discovery cohort. Every discovery cohort repertoire had been produced on one sequencing platform. Both class I and class II loci were covered by HLA typing, at four-digit resolution. The number of typed donors differed by locus: roughly 620-630 for A, B, C, DRB1 and DQB1; approximately 520 for DQA1; 606 for DPA1; and roughly 450 for DPB1. Four to six DR-DQ haplotypes were handled as single units for association and clustering because linkage in the cohort was strong. Among about 370 genotyped donors of the cohort, an average of approximately 200,000 unique TCR beta nucleotide sequences was sequenced per donor, of which about 18% were non-productive. The research as a whole found: A further reported finding was that TCR beta sequences accurately predicted the HLA-A and HLA-B alleles for most subjects in the first cohort. Presence/absence analyses assumed roughly uniform sequencing depth across donors, an assumption that may not hold. According to a later analysis, TCR association rates differed among HLA loci, with DRB1 alleles showing the most associated TCRs and HLA-C alleles showing the fewest. The authors suggested that the approach could potentially be extended to other disease states and immunological phenotypes. Compared with the approximately 700-donor mean, donors in an Asian-associated ancestry cluster had fewer N-insertions in productive TCRs, according to a later genetic analysis. Linkage disequilibrium might explain the correlated functional status among segregating V segments, but an unknown experimental factor could not be ruled out. For the cohort, immune exposure information was limited to CMV serostatus. Most TCR sequences were seen in very few donors, while some public TCRs were found in many individuals. Because counts were too low, about 18 rarely observed V segments, including chromosome 9 orphons, were excluded from the earlier analysis of around 640 of the donors. Compared with equally common non-associated chains, HLA-associated TCR beta chains in a later analysis were more clonally expanded and had lower generation probabilities. A later genetic analysis associated a missense DCLRE1C variant with V-gene and J-gene trimming of TCR beta chains, and an independent cohort replicated the association. Cytomegalovirus status was reported to be diagnosed by the classifier with high specificity and sensitivity in both the original and validation cohorts. Several of the top co-occurrence clusters appeared to be linked to parvovirus B19, influenza, CMV and Epstein-Barr virus, according to a later analysis. When HLA alleles, especially DR and DQ, strongly co-occurred, TCR associations were difficult to assign to individual alleles. The study gave a list of 150 to 200 TCR beta chains associated with cytomegalovirus. Because some donors lacked HLA typing at each locus, the association tests relied only on the typed subset. In this cohort, only TCR beta chains were sequenced, and detectable features were limited by the absence of alpha or paired-chain data. An earlier analysis of some 590 of the donors showed that most TCR beta V segments appeared in productive rearrangements either about 90% or about 30% of the time, which broadly matched IMGT annotations. A cluster of highly shared sequence variants was judged likely to represent a technical artifact of the sequencing pipeline. A later analysis found that most CMV-associated TCR beta chains appeared HLA-restricted, with HLA associations seemingly driven largely by CMV exposure. Three of the identified cytomegalovirus-associated TCR beta chains were confirmed in vitro to be specific for cytomegalovirus antigens. Specific HLA alleles were associated with 15,000 to 20,000 TCR beta sequences at a false discovery rate of 0.05 in a later analysis.

The cohort comprised around 700 healthy bone marrow donors. At the time of sampling, every cohort member was nominally healthy, though immune exposures that went unrecorded were likely present. The donor tested CMV seropositive, placing the donor among the 290 or so seropositive members of the cohort. A peripheral blood sample was collected from each donor, and TCR beta sequencing was performed on peripheral blood mononuclear cells. The Qiagen DNeasy Blood Extraction Kit was used to extract genomic DNA from the blood cell samples. As regards this clone: It lacks a known antigen. Base qualities are not provided; no much larger clone lies one nucleotide away.

Receptors were amplified or captured by the immunoSEQ multiplex PCR assay. For the multiplex PCR, a mixture combining 60 forward primers for TCR Vbeta segments and 13 reverse primers for TCR Jbeta segments was used. Amplification of the CDR3 region of rearranged TCR beta genes was performed with a multiplex PCR assay on genomic DNA. The amplified TCR beta libraries were sequenced on the Illumina HiSeq System as 87-base-pair reads. In the source study's methods: A later analysis tallied some 79 million unique TCR beta chains across the 666 repertoires, and some 10 million of those chains were shared by two or more donors. Raw reads were error-corrected and collapsed into unique sequences with a nearest-neighbor algorithm that merged closely related sequences to remove PCR and sequencing errors. V, D and J gene segments were assigned by aligning CDR3 sequences to IMGT reference sequences. Each retained sequence needed at least a six-nucleotide match to both a V gene segment and a J gene segment. Rearrangements were called productive when the CDR3 lacked stop codons and stayed in frame with V and J; all others were non-productive. Following IMGT convention, CDR3 was defined as the stretch from the second conserved V-encoded cysteine up to the conserved J-encoded phenylalanine. In an earlier analysis of more than 550 of the donors, sequences lacking an unambiguous match to a single V gene segment were excluded. In an earlier analysis of several hundred of the donors, V segments were called functional above 56.7% productive rearrangements and were called segregating when the between-donor standard deviation exceeded 5%. To diagnose cytomegalovirus status from the catalog of TCR beta chain sequences, a statistical classification framework was built. In a later analysis, V and J genes were assigned by comparing TCR nucleotide sequences against IMGT/GENE-DB human TR gene sequences. Using the TCRdist pipeline, a later analysis assigned CDR3 sequences along with most-parsimonious VDJ recombination scenarios. In a later analysis, each TCR beta chain was defined by its CDR3 amino acid sequence together with its V-gene family, and reads lacking a unique V-gene family were excluded. A later analysis removed 450 to 600 highly shared, low-generation-probability nucleotide sequences to deal with suspected cross-contamination and a sequencing artifact. In a later analysis, a clonal expansion index for each public chain was calculated from normalized within-repertoire ranks of inferred template counts. Generation probabilities in a later analysis came from a VDJ recombination model fitted to out-of-frame rearrangements, and those results were checked against IGoR. Hypergeometric tests were used in a later analysis to score TCR-TCR, TCR-HLA and TCR-CMV co-occurrence, with a repertoire-size bias correction applied to the TCR pairs. To estimate false discovery rates, a later analysis permuted the HLA or CMV assignments 20 times. In a later analysis, co-occurring TCRs were grouped with DBSCAN, and TCRdist sequence similarity was added when clustering was performed within HLA-allele-positive subsets. Co-occurrence clustering excluded repertoires with fewer than 30,000 or more than 120,000 public chains, plus five with anomalous nucleotide sharing. Entries here come from immuneACCESS through TCRdb and include only in-frame sequences with V and J called. Some clones fail to appear in such tables; in the studies checked, an unresolved V gene covers under half of the shortfall, and the cause of the remainder is unknown. For V, J and clone size, that table is used; D and trimming come from the DNA. This sample gives roughly 100,000 clones in total; 60% to 75% of them show up just once. The ten top clones hold roughly a tenth of the sample.

The origin of this receptor is a man aged 40-49 years in good health and CMV-seropositive. Sequenced: PBMCs.

The nucleotides are TGTGCCTGGAGTCCGGGACAGGGGATATCACCCCTCCACTTT. This sequence encodes CAWSPGQGISPLHF. Recombination linked TRBV30 to TRBJ1-6; the junction holds 10 bases that match TRBD1. Compared with germline, V lacks 2 bases and J lacks 10 bases; bases without a gene match: 5. The germline V gene (reference sequence) gives CDR1 as GTSNPN and CDR2 as SVGIG. Including cysteine and phenylalanine, the CDR3 has 14 amino acids. The entry retains the CDR3 DNA only, 42 bases that are in frame from base 1.